A selection of T cell receptor beta chains follows, all from one sample in a study of blood T cell repertoires in COVID-19. The table came from immunoSEQ multiplex PCR; TCRdb's copy has only in-frame clones and leaves some out. The table records some 320,000 clones, about nine tenths of them present only once. Sequences were obtained from PBMCs or T cells enriched from blood (not recorded which). The receptors shown here come from a man aged 55 to 69 who had recovered from COVID-19. The CDR3 runs from the conserved cysteine through the conserved F or W. A D gene is named only where the DNA matches it firmly.

d_gene: -; v_gene: TRBV7-6; CDR3aa: CASSLTWGREFDEQFF
d_gene: -; v_gene: TRBV3-1/TRBV3-2; CDR3aa: CASSQAGFVVYNEQFF
d_gene: TRBD1; v_gene: TRBV28; CDR3aa: CASSVDRGSIQYF
d_gene: -; v_gene: TRBV5-4; CDR3aa: CASSWAGVDSPLHF
d_gene: TRBD1; v_gene: TRBV5-4; CDR3aa: CASAPQGASAEAFF
d_gene: -; v_gene: TRBV28; CDR3aa: CASLGQNTGELFF
d_gene: TRBD1; v_gene: TRBV4-1; CDR3aa: CASSQTRDREYEQYF
d_gene: -; v_gene: TRBV7-6; CDR3aa: CASSAWGGDGYTF
d_gene: -; v_gene: TRBV7-9; CDR3aa: CASSLALVSGNTIYF
d_gene: -; v_gene: TRBV10-2; CDR3aa: CASGWGPGEKLFF
d_gene: -; v_gene: TRBV7-9; CDR3aa: CASSNQGNTEAFF
d_gene: TRBD1; v_gene: TRBV7-2; CDR3aa: CASKTTGSSYEQYF
d_gene: TRBD1; v_gene: TRBV7-2; CDR3aa: CASSLVRDRGNTEAFF
d_gene: -; v_gene: TRBV30; CDR3aa: CAWSLGQGGTGELFF
d_gene: TRBD1; v_gene: TRBV19; CDR3aa: CASSTTGLYEQYF
d_gene: -; v_gene: TRBV12-3/TRBV12-4; CDR3aa: CASGGDDEKLFF
d_gene: -; v_gene: TRBV3-1/TRBV3-2; CDR3aa: CASSQGTFYEQYF
d_gene: -; v_gene: TRBV6-5; CDR3aa: CASSKGQSTEAFF
d_gene: -; v_gene: TRBV11-3; CDR3aa: CASSLDDSSGNTIYF
d_gene: -; v_gene: TRBV27; CDR3aa: CASSPEVSGELFF
d_gene: -; v_gene: TRBV7-8; CDR3aa: CASSLGTGTAKPTEAFF
d_gene: -; v_gene: TRBV21-1; CDR3aa: CASSKGGGALYEQYF
d_gene: -; v_gene: TRBV18; CDR3aa: CASSPRLDSKGTDTQYF
d_gene: -; v_gene: TRBV29-1; CDR3aa: CSVEGGLGGEAFF
d_gene: -; v_gene: TRBV5-4; CDR3aa: CASSSRTDEQFF
d_gene: -; v_gene: TRBV4-1; CDR3aa: CASSQTAGDGYTF
d_gene: TRBD2; v_gene: TRBV12-5; CDR3aa: CASGLPGLAYEQYF
d_gene: -; v_gene: TRBV29-1; CDR3aa: CSVVLGGNGYTF
d_gene: TRBD1; v_gene: TRBV28; CDR3aa: CASSKPGQGASEAFF
d_gene: -; v_gene: TRBV2; CDR3aa: CATTPSRHSEAFF
d_gene: TRBD2; v_gene: TRBV25-1; CDR3aa: CASSLAGGKSDTQYF
d_gene: -; v_gene: TRBV7-9; CDR3aa: CASSLGGEQPQHF
d_gene: TRBD2; v_gene: TRBV7-3; CDR3aa: CASSLNRGGTDTQYF
d_gene: -; v_gene: TRBV5-5; CDR3aa: CASSFWPGAYEQYF
d_gene: TRBD2; v_gene: TRBV5-1; CDR3aa: CASSLVYLAVHEQFF
d_gene: -; v_gene: TRBV10-2; CDR3aa: CASSTTRLGTDTQYF
d_gene: TRBD1; v_gene: TRBV3-1/TRBV3-2; CDR3aa: CASSRQGEAEQYF
d_gene: TRBD2; v_gene: TRBV19; CDR3aa: CASSPTSSGYEQYF
d_gene: TRBD2; v_gene: TRBV6-5; CDR3aa: CASRDLAGGQETQYF
d_gene: -; v_gene: TRBV6-2/TRBV6-3; CDR3aa: CASSFVGRAEAFF
d_gene: TRBD1; v_gene: TRBV7-3; CDR3aa: CASSEGTGGTDTQYF
d_gene: TRBD1; v_gene: TRBV19; CDR3aa: CASSIGQGHTEAFF
d_gene: TRBD2; v_gene: TRBV3-1/TRBV3-2; CDR3aa: CASSQDSPVLAGGPRELFF
d_gene: TRBD1; v_gene: TRBV4-1; CDR3aa: CASSQTLTGGYQPQHF
d_gene: -; v_gene: TRBV27; CDR3aa: CASSLEGVGYNEQFF
d_gene: -; v_gene: TRBV27; CDR3aa: CASSMGSGTGEETQYF
d_gene: -; v_gene: TRBV3-1/TRBV3-2; CDR3aa: CASSQGTLGRETQYF
d_gene: -; v_gene: TRBV4-1; CDR3aa: CASSSGDYGYTF
d_gene: -; v_gene: TRBV6-5; CDR3aa: CASSYGPNTEAFF
d_gene: -; v_gene: TRBV6-1; CDR3aa: CASSEAVGEGNGYTF
d_gene: -; v_gene: TRBV7-9; CDR3aa: CASSRGSGMNTEAFF
d_gene: -; v_gene: TRBV29-1; CDR3aa: CSVERNGNLQETQYF
d_gene: TRBD1; v_gene: TRBV4-3; CDR3aa: CASSQAAGQGQETQYF
d_gene: -; v_gene: TRBV25-1; CDR3aa: CASRAGPTEAFF
d_gene: TRBD2; v_gene: TRBV9; CDR3aa: CASSVGAGASYNEQFF
d_gene: -; v_gene: TRBV5-1; CDR3aa: CASRVGDTANSPLHF
d_gene: -; v_gene: TRBV5-4; CDR3aa: CASSARGGNEQFF
d_gene: TRBD2; v_gene: TRBV14; CDR3aa: CASKPGGGPPYNEQFF
d_gene: -; v_gene: TRBV29-1; CDR3aa: CSVEEAVRYGYTF
d_gene: TRBD1; v_gene: TRBV19; CDR3aa: CASSSGTAGDQPQHF